This T cell receptor beta chain appears in the sequencing data of a study of T-cell memory formation after mild COVID-19. TCRdb redid the calling of the 5' RACE reads with MiXCR, one entry per CDR3 protein. Of about 360,000 distinct CDR3 sequences listed, 13% to 15% are singletons. Trimming took 6 bases from V and 1 from J, leaving 10 bases between them. The CDR3 sequence is 15 residues long. The germline V gene encodes CDR1 MNHNY and CDR2 SVGAGI (reference sequence). This chain uses TRBV6-6 with TRBJ2-6; D is uncertain. What was sequenced was PBMCs or a T cell subset sorted from them (not recorded which). The receptor was derived from a man aged 18 to 30 who had mild COVID-19 (a few samples of this study predate the infection). Cell type and time point are not known. The CDR3 here is CASSPSASGANVLTF. The CDR3 DNA reads as TGTGCCAGCAGCCCCAGCGCGTCTGGGGCCAACGTCCTGACTTTC.